The subject of this entry is one T cell receptor (beta chain). The antigen remains unidentified. The ends were cut back, 1 base at V and 7 bases at J, with 17 bases in the middle. This CDR3 spans 15 amino acids. CDR1 and CDR2 (germline): DFQATT, SNEGSKA (reference sequence). Individual cDNA molecules each received unique molecular identifiers attached to them. Using its own MiXCR run on the 5' RACE reads, TCRdb lists one record per CDR3 protein. The profile shows 80,000 to 95,000 distinct CDR3 sequences, over 9% of them singletons. This sample is drawn from a study of early T cells in non-severe SARS-CoV-2 infection. Study overall: RNA in bulk from unsorted whole blood was sequenced, and chains were unpaired. Study-wide points: The VDJdb matching leaned toward anti-spike CD8 responses and overlooked private and CD4 specificities.

The chain has TRBV20-1 and TRBJ2-1; D might be TRBD2 (5 bases). Specimen: whole blood. The clonotype was recovered from an adult who was a healthcare worker with PCR-confirmed SARS-CoV-2 infection or an uninfected control (not recorded which). CDR3 sequence (DNA): TGCAGTGCTAGAGGCCTAGCCATGCGTTGGAATGAGCAGTTCTTC. Amino acids: CSARGLAMRWNEQFF.